These 27 T cell receptor beta chains were sequenced from one sample in a study of vaccination and CD4 T cells after COVID-19. The Oncomine TCR Beta short-read assay generated sequence data from the DNA of cultured CD4+ T cells. Via MiXCR, TCRdb re-called the PCR reads, giving one row per CDR3 protein. The repertoire includes some 25,000 distinct CDR3 sequences, around 60% of them detected once, and around a sixth sits in the top ten. Treatment reported: roughly ten-day PBMC culture with coronavirus spike peptide pools or control peptides (ViraFEST assay). Their antigens remain unidentified. Sequenced here: CD4+ T cells from blood, cultured in vitro, sampled after SARS-CoV-2 vaccination. The receptors stem from a human donor who received a COVID-19 vaccine.

The CDR3 spells CSARDQAGGSDTQYF. As DNA, the CDR3 is TGCAGTGCTAGAGATCAGGCGGGGGGATCAGATACGCAGTATTTT. The genes are TRBV20-1 and TRBJ2-3, with 8 bases aligning to TRBD2. Trimming cost V 0 bases and J 4 bases; bases outside gene matches: 6. This CDR3 has 15 amino acids. Germline V gene data show CDR1 as DFQATT and CDR2 as SNEGSKA (reference sequence).

This clonotype was recorded a few times. CDR3 sequence (DNA): TGTGCCAGCAGTGAAGTTTGGGACGGCAACTATGGCTACACCTTC. As protein: CASSEVWDGNYGYTF. V and J are TRBV2 and TRBJ1-2; D may be TRBD1 (5 bases). Trimming took 1 base from V and 2 from J, leaving 11 bases between them. There are 15 residues in the CDR3. Germline V gene sequence: CDR1 SNHLY, CDR2 FYNNEI.

This clonotype was seen only a few times. The CDR3 DNA follows: TGCAGTGCTAGAGAAGGACTAGCGGGGGCCAAGAACACCGGGGAGCTGTTTTTT. Translation: CSAREGLAGAKNTGELFF. The V and J genes are TRBV20-1 and TRBJ2-2; the match to TRBD2 covers 13 bases. The junction had 5 bases not matched to a gene; V was cut back by 0 bases and J by 1 base. Germline V gene lookup returns CDR1 DFQATT and CDR2 SNEGSKA (reference sequence). The CDR3 loop spans 18 amino acids.

The rearrangement uses TRBV20-1 and TRBJ2-3; TRBD2 aligns across 9 bases. CDR1 is DFQATT and CDR2 is SNEGSKA in the germline V gene (reference sequence). The CDR3 spans 15 residues. V was clipped by 1 base and J by 4 bases; unmatched bases: 6. This chain's CDR3 is CSARVGRGGPDTQYF. The CDR3 coding sequence is TGCAGTGCTAGAGTAGGGCGGGGGGGCCCAGATACGCAGTATTTT.

The rearrangement uses TRBV19 and TRBJ1-1; D is perhaps TRBD1 (5 bases). Trimming left V 4 bases short and J 1 base short, with 25 bases between. CDR1 is LNHDA and CDR2 is SQIVND in the germline V gene (reference sequence). CDR3 length equals 19 residues. This CDR3 reads CASSTTFDFREWGNTEAFF. The CDR3 bases are TGTGCCAGTAGTACTACCTTTGATTTCAGGGAATGGGGGAACACTGAAGCTTTCTTT.

The chain carries TRBV6-1 and TRBJ1-6; D may be TRBD1 (5 bases). V lost 5 bases to trimming and J lost 5 bases, with 13 bases between them. CDR3 length equals 15 residues. Germline-derived CDR1 and CDR2 are MNHNS and SASEGT. CDR3 protein: CASSPQGFDNSPLHF. Here the CDR3 DNA reads TGTGCCAGCAGTCCCCAGGGATTCGATAATTCACCCCTCCACTTT.

Only a few counts were recorded for this clonotype. This chain links TRBV30 with TRBJ1-2, with D tentatively TRBD1 (5 bases). The length of the CDR3 is 13 residues. Germline V gene sequence: CDR1 GTSNPN, CDR2 SVGIG (reference sequence). V gave up 2 bases and J gave up 4 bases, with 11 bases separating them. The CDR3: CAWSRDLGYGYTF. CDR3 coding DNA: TGTGCCTGGAGTCGGGACCTTGGCTATGGCTACACCTTC.

Worth noting for this clonotype: Compared with germline, one end of the junction differs, possibly owing to a read error. The chain recombines TRBV5-1 with TRBJ1-1; the D gene is possibly TRBD1 (6 bases). Per the germline V gene, CDR1 is SGHRS and CDR2 is YFSETQ. This CDR3 has 13 amino acids. DNA for the CDR3: TGCGCCAGCAGTTTGGGGGCGAACACTGAAGCTTTCTTT. It specifies CASSLGANTEAFF.

The J gene is TRBJ1-2, the V gene TRBV6-1, with 7 positions matching TRBD1. The CDR3 has 14 amino acids. J lost 3 bases, V lost 7 bases, and 8 bases had no gene match. The V gene's germline CDR1 is MNHNS and CDR2 SASEGT. DNA of the CDR3: TGTGCCAGCATTCATGACAGGGCGGACTATGGCTACACCTTC. It specifies CASIHDRADYGYTF.

V and J are TRBV19 and TRBJ2-3; D perhaps matches TRBD1 (7 bases). Germline-derived CDR1 and CDR2 are LNHDA and SQIVND (reference sequence). This CDR3 spans 15 amino acids. V lost 3 bases and J lost 1, with 11 bases in between. The CDR3 DNA follows: TGTGCCAGTAGTATCGACAGGGAGGGCACAGATACGCAGTATTTT. Encoded protein: CASSIDREGTDTQYF.

The genes are TRBV20-1 and TRBJ2-1; 7 bases align to TRBD2. J gave up 4 bases and V 0 bases, and 12 bases lay outside the gene matches. Germline values: CDR1 DFQATT, CDR2 SNEGSKA (reference sequence). This CDR3 is 17 amino acids long. CDR3: CSARDVQRGLSYNEQFF. The CDR3 region has the DNA TGCAGTGCTAGAGATGTCCAGCGGGGTCTATCTTACAATGAGCAGTTCTTC.

This clonotype was seen just once. The CDR3 coding sequence is TGTGCCAGCAGCTTTAGGCGCAGGGCGTATTCGGGCCAAGAGACCCAGTACTTC. It encodes CASSFRRRAYSGQETQYF. This chain joins TRBV7-9 and TRBJ2-5; D might be TRBD1 (5 bases). V lost 3 bases, J lost 1 base, and 21 bases lay in between. This CDR3 comprises 18 residues. Germline CDR1 is SEHNR and CDR2 is FQNEAQ (reference sequence).

The rearrangement links TRBV24-1 to TRBJ2-3, with D possibly matching TRBD2 (6 bases). Trimming stripped 5 bases from V and 2 bases from J, with 16 bases between. The CDR3 spans 16 residues. CDR1 and CDR2 (germline): KGHDR, SFDVKD. CDR3: CATSGGRSGDTDTQYF. The CDR3 DNA sequence: TGTGCCACCAGTGGAGGTCGGTCGGGAGACACAGATACGCAGTATTTT.

The chain employs TRBV29-1 and TRBJ2-5; 7 bases line up with TRBD1. Germline trimming cut 8 bases from V and 7 bases from J; bases unmatched to any gene: 10. This CDR3 contains 12 residues. The germline V gene has CDR1 SQVTM and CDR2 ANQGSEA. As DNA, the CDR3 is TGCAGCCAAGGGACAGCCAGGGGGACCCAGTACTTC. This sequence encodes CSQGTARGTQYF.

This sequence joins TRBV30 and TRBJ2-5; TRBD2 aligns across 9 bases. The CDR3 loop spans 18 amino acids. Per germline, CDR1 GTSNPN and CDR2 SVGIG (reference sequence). With V trimmed by 0 bases and J by 2 bases, 13 bases remained unmatched. Written as DNA, the CDR3 is TGTGCCTGGAGTGTCGAGGGGACAGCGGCGGGAGGGCAAGAGACCCAGTACTTC. This sequence encodes CAWSVEGTAAGGQETQYF.

The chain has TRBV19 and TRBJ2-3; D gene unclear. Trimming stripped 4 bases from V and 4 bases from J, with 12 bases between. CDR1 is LNHDA, CDR2 SQIVND, per germline (reference sequence). The CDR3 is 14 amino acids. CDR3 residues: CASSNPNLSDTQYF. CDR3 DNA sequence: TGTGCCAGTAGTAACCCCAATCTCTCAGATACGCAGTATTTT.

The sample holds a few counts of this clonotype. The J gene is TRBJ2-5, the V gene TRBV12-3 or TRBV12-4; 7 bases match TRBD1. Trimming removed 1 base from V and 5 bases from J; junction bases left unmatched: 10. CDR3 size: 16 residues. CDR3 in amino acids: CASSLEATQGRETQYF. Written as DNA, the CDR3 is TGTGCCAGCAGTTTAGAAGCGACACAGGGGCGGGAGACCCAGTACTTC.

V usage is TRBV6-2 or TRBV6-3 and J usage is TRBJ2-5, with 9 bases matching TRBD1. J lost 4 bases, V lost 5 bases, and 20 bases had no gene match. The CDR3 covers 19 residues. Germline V gene data show CDR1 as MNHEY and CDR2 as SVGEGT. The CDR3 here is CASSPGFRSWTGDSETQYF. The CDR3 nucleotides read TGTGCCAGCAGTCCGGGTTTTAGAAGTTGGACAGGGGATTCAGAGACCCAGTACTTC.

This chain joins TRBV11-3 and TRBJ2-2, with D tentatively TRBD2 (5 bases). From germline, CDR1 is SGHNT and CDR2 YENEEA. This CDR3 has 15 residues. The germline V and J ends were trimmed by 1 base and 3 bases, with 9 bases remaining between them. The CDR3 protein is CASSLGFGDTGELFF. The CDR3 bases are TGTGCCAGCAGCTTAGGATTCGGGGACACCGGGGAGCTGTTTTTT. Together with reference TRBV11-3 and TRBJ2-2, the CDR3 gives the full variable domain: EAGVVQSPRYKIIEKKQPVAFWCNPISGHNTLYWYLQNLGQGPELLIRYENEEAVDDSQLPKDRFSAERLKGVDSTLKIQPAELGDSAVYLCASSLGFGDTGELFFGEGSRLTVL.

This rearrangement joins TRBV7-8 to TRBJ2-6; 7 bases line up with TRBD1. The CDR3 runs to 18 residues. The germline CDR1 and CDR2 sequences are SGHVS and FQNEAQ. V lost 8 bases and J lost 0; bases outside the gene matches: 13. The CDR3 is CASLLTGLDFSGANVLTF. The CDR3 nucleotides are TGTGCCAGCCTTCTGACAGGGCTTGATTTCTCTGGGGCCAACGTCCTGACTTTC.

This clonotype was found once. The chain recombines TRBV5-1 with TRBJ2-5; 8 bases agree with TRBD2. The junction had 14 bases not matched to a gene; V was cut back by 6 bases and J by 4 bases. CDR1 is SGHRS, CDR2 YFSETQ, per germline. The CDR3 contains 16 residues. The CDR3 is CASILRRGVKLETQYF. The CDR3 DNA reads as TGCGCCAGCATTTTGCGGCGGGGGGTCAAACTAGAGACCCAGTACTTC. Combining the CDR3 with reference TRBV5-1 and TRBJ2-5 gives the whole variable domain KAGVTQTPRYLIKTRGQQVTLSCSPISGHRSVSWYQQTPGQGLQFLFEYFSETQRNKGNFPGRFSGRQFSNSRSEMNVSTLELGDSALYLCASILRRGVKLETQYFGPGTRLLVL.

The sample holds a few counts of this clonotype. This chain connects TRBV6-1 to TRBJ1-3; D unclear. The V gene lost 2 bases and the J gene lost 4 bases, with 6 bases spanning the gap. This CDR3 is built from 13 residues. CDR1 and CDR2 (germline): MNHNS, SASEGT. CDR3 in DNA: TGTGCCAGCAGTGAAAGTGGCGGAAACACCATATATTTT. Translated: CASSESGGNTIYF.

In this sample, this clonotype turned up a few times. The chain has TRBV10-3 and TRBJ1-2; D may be TRBD1 (6 bases). The V end was cut by 4 bases, the J end by 3 bases, with 9 bases between. Germline-derived CDR1 and CDR2 are ENHRY and SYGVKD. The CDR3 totals 13 residues. Written as DNA, the CDR3 is TGTGCCATCAGTGTCAACAGGGACTATGGCTACACCTTC. Translated, it gives CAISVNRDYGYTF.

The chain employs TRBV21-1 and TRBJ2-3; the D call TRBD1 from the table was never checked on the DNA. TRBV21-1 is tagged as a pseudogene. This CDR3 has 13 residues. The CDR3 region is CASTGDITDTQYF. CDR3 coding DNA: TGTGCCAGCACCGGGGATATAACAGATACGCAGTATTTT.

The table lists this clonotype with a count of one. V is TRBV7-9 and J is TRBJ1-2, with D perhaps matching TRBD1 (5 bases). Germline V CDR1 and CDR2: SEHNR, FQNEAQ (reference sequence). V was shortened by 0 bases and J by 4 bases, with 12 bases between the two germline ends. The CDR3 is 15 residues long. The CDR3 DNA reads as TGTGCCAGCAGCTTAGCGAGGGGAAGTAGCTATGGCTACACCTTC. It translates to CASSLARGSSYGYTF.

V is TRBV6-2 or TRBV6-3 and J is TRBJ2-2; TRBD2 matches 8 bases. The ends lost 8 bases at V and 4 bases at J; junction bases unmatched: 9. This CDR3 contains 15 residues. Germline V CDR1 and CDR2: MNHEY, SVGEGT. The DNA of the CDR3 is TGTGCCAGCGCCAGCGGGGGACATACCACCGGGGAGCTGTTTTTT. Protein product: CASASGGHTTGELFF.

The rearrangement joins TRBV5-4 to TRBJ1-2, with TRBD1 as a possible D gene (6 bases). V lost 4 bases, J lost 6 bases, and 19 bases lay in between. This CDR3 spans 15 amino acids. Germline CDR1 SGHNT, CDR2 YYREEE (reference sequence). The CDR3 sequence: CASSQRVAQGHGYTF. Here the CDR3 DNA reads TGTGCCAGCAGCCAAAGGGTCGCACAGGGCCATGGCTACACCTTC.